This T cell receptor (beta chain) was identified in a study of regulatory T cells in long-lasting Graves disease. Study results and limitations: Persistent disease showed a preference for TRBV28, TRBJ1-2 and TRBJ2-5.

This clonotype was detected only a few times. Its antigen is still unknown. The time point is: newly diagnosed GD, antithyroid drugs for less than 3 months. From PBMCs, RNA was extracted and then used to make the TCR library. Construction of TCR beta libraries relied on iRepertoire HTBI primers and on Arm-PCR targeting CDR3 regions. TCRdb fed the multiplex PCR reads into MiXCR, producing one record per CDR3 protein. The sample lists more than 450,000 distinct CDR3 sequences, around 16% seen once, with 12% in the top ten. Germline CDR1 reads MNHEY; CDR2 reads SMNVEV (reference sequence). J lost 6 bases, V lost 6 bases, and 6 bases had no gene match. CDR3 size: 14 residues. This sample was shared with a second study, whose subject was T cells in Graves' hyperthyroidism and ophthalmopathy. That paper notes: HTBI primers were employed in a first-round RT-PCR of the TCR CDR3. Ophthalmopathy and stable hyperthyroidism were separated by a 13 V-J model.

The source is a man aged 35-49 years with Graves disease. The sequencing used peripheral blood mononuclear cells (PBMCs), collected at new diagnosis, from a patient treated with antithyroid drugs. The chain has TRBV27 and TRBJ1-4, with 8 nucleotides matching TRBD1. CDR3 DNA sequence: TGTGCCAGCAGCGAAGCGACAGGGGATGAAAAACTGTTTTTT. Translating gives CASSEATGDEKLFF. The variable domain in full, with the rest retrieved from reference TRBV27 and TRBJ1-4, is EAQVTQNPRYLITVTGKKLTVTCSQNMNHEYMSWYRQDPGLGLRQIYYSMNVEVTDKGDVPEGYKVSRKEKRNFPLILESPSPNQTSLYFCASSEATGDEKLFFGSGTQLSVL.